What follows is one T cell receptor beta chain and its context. Its antigen has not been determined. It has no much larger one-base neighbor in the sample; base qualities were not kept. The CDR3 contains 15 residues, cysteine and phenylalanine counted. Just the 45-base CDR3 DNA is kept, in frame starting at base 1. Reading the germline V gene (reference sequence) gives CDR1 SEHNR and CDR2 FQNEAQ. V sheds 6 bases and J sheds 4 bases, leaving 17 bases between their ends. Using the deep immunoSEQ assay, TCR CDR3 regions were amplified from genomic DNA by multiplex PCR. Extracted genomic DNA from each cell subset was distributed evenly across all wells of several immunoSEQ 96-well plates, and each plate was treated as a replicate. For sorted subsets, 150 to 250 ng genomic DNA, equal to about 30,000 T cell genomes, was loaded into each replicate PCR. The purified libraries were quantified using a Qubit 3.0 fluorometer, sized with a Bioanalyzer 2100, and then quantified again using the KAPA Library Quantification kit. Each immunoSEQ 96-well plate was sequenced on its own single-read 150-cycle Illumina NextSeq 550 flow cell. Under the source paper's analysis protocol: The immunoSEQ output contained only junctional sequences without quality scores, so filtering could not match that applied to full-length reads. Sequences were annotated with PyIR, a Python wrapper for IgBLAST v1.9, using IMGT germline references to assign V/J genes and CDR3. Any read was removed if the V/J assignment was weak (E-value above 1e-6), the CDR3 was missing, or the read contained stop codons, out-of-frame junctions, or ambiguous translated residues. V3J clonotypes were defined by identical inferred V gene, J gene, and CDR3 amino acid sequence. To compute the percentage overlap between repertoires, the number of shared unique clonotypes was divided by the size of the smaller repertoire. Richness of each repertoire was evaluated using RTK rarefaction, the Chao1 estimator, and Recon v2.1 estimates of unobserved clonotypes. For all TCRbeta clonotypes obtained by the gDNA method from a few donors, generation probabilities were computed with OLGA. TCRdb took over this immuneACCESS table, retaining in-frame rearrangements with V and J assigned. Such tables are incomplete; in checked studies, under half of the missing clones stem from an unresolved V gene, and the remainder is unexplained. D and trimming come from the DNA, and the V and J calls and clone size come from that table. In all, the sample holds roughly 640,000 clones, and less than 98% of those were seen once. About 0.06% of the sample rests with the top ten.

The sample is drawn from a study of shared clonotypes between healthy human individuals (dated by TCRdb to about 2020). General notes on the study: The cohort comprised a couple of women and a few men aged 18 to 49 years. Per donor, leukapheresis produced somewhere between about 0.94 and 9.5 billion PBMCs. To increase sequencing depth and limit assay-specific biases, TCR repertoire library preparation and sequencing were carried out by different laboratories using diverse techniques. For each donor, three plates each were used for CD4 naive and CD4 memory, two plates were used for CD8 naive, and one plate was used for CD8 memory. Blood TCR repertoires of a handful of healthy adults were deeply sequenced to estimate repertoire size and the extent of clonotype sharing between individuals.

Study-level results and caveats: Pairwise subsampling led to the expectation that sequencing depth would affect the degree of clonotype sharing among donors. Higher generation probabilities were observed for clonotypes shared by all four sorted-subset donors than for non-shared clonotypes. Across four donors, roughly 5.4% of naive CD4, around 3.5% of naive CD8, under 2.5% of memory CD4, and about 0.44% of memory CD8 clonotypes were shared. The small number of donors limited the genetic and exposure-history diversity represented. Only blood was sampled, and tissue TCR repertoires likely differ from those in blood. Estimated clonotype richness was generally larger for naive than for memory subsets. Incomplete sequencing was indicated by rarefaction of sorted-subset datasets, despite the large sequencing depth.

Donors were healthy HIV-negative adults with no recently reported acute infections or vaccinations. Only Caucasian adults living in Nashville, Tennessee, USA were represented among the donors. CD4+ T cells were enriched by magnetic negative selection, after which naive cells were positively selected on CD45RA and the negative fraction was taken as the memory subset. Blood was collected by leukapheresis, and PBMCs were isolated by Ficoll-Histopaque density gradient centrifugation and then cryopreserved in liquid nitrogen vapor phase. Analytical flow cytometry was used to check the purity and quantity of each magnetically sorted T cell population. Each sorted fraction had its genomic DNA isolated and then quantified by UV absorbance on a Nanodrop 2000c.

The specimen was naive CD4+ T cells sorted from blood. Reading the label with the study, this specimen's cell subset or site is: CD45RA+ positively selected. The TCR sequence derives from a woman in her 30s in good health. Recombination connected TRBV7-9 to TRBJ2-3, with no reliable assignment of the D segment. The CDR3 corresponds to CASRSNSGGPDTQYF. Read as DNA, the sequence is TGTGCCAGCAGATCTAACTCAGGTGGCCCAGATACGCAGTATTTT.